A single sample is the source of the 2 T cell receptor beta chains below, sequenced in a study of technical replicates of blood from a few donors. Only in-frame clones appear in the TCRdb table, and some are missing; sequencing was by immunoSEQ multiplex PCR. Here the sample spans 60,000 to 65,000 clones, 70% to 90% being singletons. Sequencing input: PBMCs. The receptors were sampled from a human donor in good health. Some clones in this sample may be carry-over from other donors' samples.

Written as DNA, the CDR3 is TGTGCCAGCAGCTCGTACTCAGAGCAGTACTTC. The encoded protein is CASSSYSEQYF. V and J are TRBV5-6 and TRBJ2-7, with unresolved D. CDR3 length: 11 residues. Germline-derived CDR1 and CDR2 are SGHDT and YYEEEE. The V gene lost 3 bases and the J gene lost 7 bases, with 8 bases spanning the gap.

The genes are TRBV5-1 and TRBJ2-3, with 10 bases lining up with TRBD1. Germline V lookup: CDR1 SGHRS, CDR2 YFSETQ. The CDR3 extends over 15 amino acids. V dropped 2 bases and J dropped 1; count of bases not matched to a gene: 1. The CDR3 sequence is CASSFGTGGTDTQYF. The CDR3 bases are TGCGCCAGCAGCTTCGGGACAGGGGGCACAGATACGCAGTATTTT.